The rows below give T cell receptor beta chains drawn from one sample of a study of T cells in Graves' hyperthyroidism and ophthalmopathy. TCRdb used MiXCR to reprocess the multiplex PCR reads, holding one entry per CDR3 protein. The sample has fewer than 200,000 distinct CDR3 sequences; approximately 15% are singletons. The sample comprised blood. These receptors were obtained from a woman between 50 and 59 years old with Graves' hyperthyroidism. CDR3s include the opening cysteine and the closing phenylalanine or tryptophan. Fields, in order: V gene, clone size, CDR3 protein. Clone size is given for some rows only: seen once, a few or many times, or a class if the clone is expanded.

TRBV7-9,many,CASNNDRRETQYF
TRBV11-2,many,CASKLGLSYEQYF
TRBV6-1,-,CASSTRGVDTEAFF
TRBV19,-,CASSIQPGLYNSPLHF
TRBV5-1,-,CASSLAGTEKETQYF
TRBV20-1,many,CSAPRTGTGANVLTF
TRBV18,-,CASSPGGELFF
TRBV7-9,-,CASSLVSRDSYEQYF
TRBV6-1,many,CASRGQLQETQYF
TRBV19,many,CASSSSGTGQSPLHF
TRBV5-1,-,CASSPGTEGSGYTF
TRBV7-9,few,CASSSTSNTGELFF
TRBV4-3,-,CASSHVSGGGNSYEQYF
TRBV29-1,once,CSVAGLLAGGSGDTQYF
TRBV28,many,CASSMPTDKEQYF
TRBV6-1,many,CASSEAWQGRDTQYF
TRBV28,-,CASSSFGQGGEKLFF
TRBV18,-,CASSLQGWTEAFF
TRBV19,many,CASSTQPQHF